The 4 T cell receptor beta chains given below trace back to one sample, sequenced in a study of OX40 agonist ivuxolimab in advanced cancers. Clones were sequenced by immunoSEQ multiplex PCR, and TCRdb holds only the in-frame ones, with some missing. The data hold 50,000 to 70,000 clones, with 75% to 90% observed a single time. Material: CD4+ or CD8+ T cells sorted from blood, obtained in a trial of the OX40 agonist ivuxolimab. These TCRs come from an adult with an advanced solid tumor such as melanoma, head and neck, liver or kidney cancer.

The rearrangement joins TRBV13 to TRBJ2-7, with D possibly matching TRBD2 (5 bases). The CDR3 contains 14 residues. The germline CDR1 and CDR2 sequences are PRHDT and FYEKMQ (reference sequence). Trimming shortened V by 2 bases and J by 1 base, and 9 bases separated the two germline ends. The CDR3: CASSLTEASYEQYF. The CDR3 DNA follows: TGTGCCAGCAGCTTAACGGAGGCTTCCTACGAGCAGTACTTC.

The V gene is TRBV27, the J gene TRBJ1-4; 7 nucleotides align to TRBD1. From germline, CDR1 is MNHEY and CDR2 SMNVEV (reference sequence). The CDR3 is 16 residues long. V was clipped by 7 bases and J by 1 base; unmatched bases: 9. The CDR3 loop is CASMEDRDGTNEKLFF. The DNA for the CDR3 is TGTGCCAGCATGGAAGACAGGGATGGAACTAATGAAAAACTGTTTTTT.

This clone has only one observation. CDR3 nucleotide sequence: TGTGCCAGCAGTCTCGACAGGGGATTTAACTATGGCTACACCTTC. Amino acid sequence: CASSLDRGFNYGYTF. V gene TRBV14 combines with J gene TRBJ1-2; 8 nucleotides match TRBD1. The CDR3 contains 15 residues. J lost 1 base, V lost 6 bases, and 7 bases had no gene match. Germline V CDR1 and CDR2: SGHDN, FVKESK.

V usage is TRBV5-1 and J usage is TRBJ2-7; TRBD1 agrees at 8 bases. This CDR3 region has 13 residues. Germline assignment: CDR1 SGHRS and CDR2 YFSETQ. V lost 3 bases to trimming and J lost 2 bases; unmatched junction nucleotides: 1. This chain's CDR3 is CASSYRGTYEQYF. The CDR3, as DNA: TGCGCCAGCAGCTACAGGGGGACCTACGAGCAGTACTTC.